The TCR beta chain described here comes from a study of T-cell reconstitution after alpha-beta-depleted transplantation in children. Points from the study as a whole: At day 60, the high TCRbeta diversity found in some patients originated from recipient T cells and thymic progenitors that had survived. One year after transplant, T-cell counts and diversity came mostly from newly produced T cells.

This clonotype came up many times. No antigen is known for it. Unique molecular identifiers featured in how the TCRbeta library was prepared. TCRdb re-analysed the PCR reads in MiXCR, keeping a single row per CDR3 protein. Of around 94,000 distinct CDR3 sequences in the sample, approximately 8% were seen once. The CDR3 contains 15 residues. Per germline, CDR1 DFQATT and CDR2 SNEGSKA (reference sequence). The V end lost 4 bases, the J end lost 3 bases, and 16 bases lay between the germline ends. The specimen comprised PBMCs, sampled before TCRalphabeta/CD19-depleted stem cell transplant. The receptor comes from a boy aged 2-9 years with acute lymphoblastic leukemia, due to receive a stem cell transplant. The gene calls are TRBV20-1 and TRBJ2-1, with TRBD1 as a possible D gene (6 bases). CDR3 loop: CSAKLTGQDYNEQFF. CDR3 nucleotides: TGCAGTGCTAAGCTGACAGGTCAGGACTACAATGAGCAGTTCTTC.